This is a list of T cell receptor beta chains from one sample in a study of blood T cell repertoires in COVID-19. Using immunoSEQ multiplex PCR, the repertoire was profiled, and TCRdb retains in-frame clones only, with some absent. The repertoire holds about 280,000 clones, with 86% as singletons. The material sequenced was peripheral blood. The receptor set was obtained from a woman in her seventies with COVID-19, enrolled during active disease. Each CDR3 is given with its conserved first and last residue. A D gene is named only where the DNA matches it firmly. Part of the rows lack a size; the others show once, few, many or a class for expanded clones.

J gene: TRBJ2-2
D gene: NA
V gene: TRBV15
clone size: few
CDR3 DNA: TGTGCCACCAGCAGGCCTCCCCGGGGGGTGGACAGGGCGTCCGGGGAGCTGTTTTTT
CDR3 protein: CATSRPPRGVDRASGELFF

J gene: TRBJ2-7
D gene: TRBD2
V gene: TRBV7-2
clone size: NA
CDR3 DNA: TGTGCCAGCAGCTTGTTCGCGGGGGGCGCCTACGAGCAGTACTTC
CDR3 protein: CASSLFAGGAYEQYF

J gene: TRBJ2-1
D gene: TRBD2
V gene: TRBV5-1
clone size: once
CDR3 DNA: TGCGCCAGCAGCTCGTTGACTAGCGGGGGGCCGTACAATGAGCAGTTCTTC
CDR3 protein: CASSSLTSGGPYNEQFF

J gene: TRBJ2-5
D gene: TRBD1
V gene: TRBV7-9
clone size: NA
CDR3 DNA: TGTGCCAGCAGCATCAGACAGGGGGCCGGGCAAGAGACCCAGTACTTC
CDR3 protein: CASSIRQGAGQETQYF

J gene: TRBJ2-7
D gene: TRBD2
V gene: TRBV6-1
clone size: NA
CDR3 DNA: TGTGCCAGCAGCCGGGGACTAGCGGGGGTCGACGAGCAGTACTTC
CDR3 protein: CASSRGLAGVDEQYF

J gene: TRBJ1-1
D gene: NA
V gene: TRBV9
clone size: NA
CDR3 DNA: TGTGCCAGCAGCCCCCTTCGGGACACTGAAGCTTTCTTT
CDR3 protein: CASSPLRDTEAFF

J gene: TRBJ1-2
D gene: TRBD1
V gene: TRBV4-1
clone size: once
CDR3 DNA: TGCGCCAGCAGCCAAGAGCAGGGACAGGGAGCCTATGGCTACACCTTC
CDR3 protein: CASSQEQGQGAYGYTF

J gene: TRBJ2-3
D gene: TRBD2
V gene: TRBV3-1/TRBV3-2
clone size: NA
CDR3 DNA: TGTGCCAGCAGCCAAGATTTGCGGTGGGGGACGATCCGACTAGCAGGTTCTAGCACAGATACGCAGTATTTT
CDR3 protein: CASSQDLRWGTIRLAGSSTDTQYF

J gene: TRBJ1-1
D gene: NA
V gene: TRBV19
clone size: NA
CDR3 DNA: TGTGCCAGTAGTATAGCCAGCACTGAAGCTTTCTTT
CDR3 protein: CASSIASTEAFF

J gene: TRBJ1-4
D gene: TRBD1
V gene: TRBV7-7
clone size: NA
CDR3 DNA: TGTGCCAGCAGCTTGGGACAGAATGAAAAACTGTTTTTT
CDR3 protein: CASSLGQNEKLFF

J gene: TRBJ2-5
D gene: NA
V gene: TRBV7-2
clone size: NA
CDR3 DNA: TGTGCCAGCAGCTTTGAACCCCAGGGGACCCAGTACTTC
CDR3 protein: CASSFEPQGTQYF

J gene: TRBJ1-5
D gene: TRBD1
V gene: TRBV28
clone size: NA
CDR3 DNA: TGTGCCAGCCGACAGGGTATGAATCAGCCCCAGCATTTT
CDR3 protein: CASRQGMNQPQHF

J gene: TRBJ2-4
D gene: NA
V gene: TRBV15
clone size: NA
CDR3 DNA: TGTGCCACCAACCAGGGTTCCAAAAACATTCAGTACTTC
CDR3 protein: CATNQGSKNIQYF

J gene: TRBJ2-5
D gene: TRBD1
V gene: TRBV5-1
clone size: once
CDR3 DNA: TGCGCCAGCAGCCATCTGACCGGACAGGGGGTCGAGACCCAGTACTTC
CDR3 protein: CASSHLTGQGVETQYF

J gene: TRBJ1-2
D gene: NA
V gene: TRBV10-3
clone size: NA
CDR3 DNA: TGTGCCATCAGTGAATCCCGACAGAGCGGCTACACCTTC
CDR3 protein: CAISESRQSGYTF

J gene: TRBJ2-3
D gene: TRBD2
V gene: TRBV7-6
clone size: NA
CDR3 DNA: TGTGCCAGCACCCCAACGGGAGGGCCAGCAGATACGCAGTATTTT
CDR3 protein: CASTPTGGPADTQYF

J gene: TRBJ2-1
D gene: TRBD2
V gene: TRBV6-5
clone size: NA
CDR3 DNA: TGTGCCAGCAGTAGGACTAGCGGGGGGGCGAAAGAGCAGTTCTTC
CDR3 protein: CASSRTSGGAKEQFF

J gene: TRBJ2-7
D gene: NA
V gene: TRBV5-1
clone size: NA
CDR3 DNA: TGCGCCAGCAGGATACAGGGCACCTACGAGCAGTACTTC
CDR3 protein: CASRIQGTYEQYF

J gene: TRBJ1-5
D gene: NA
V gene: TRBV27
clone size: NA
CDR3 DNA: TGTGCCAGCAGTTTAGGCACCAATCAGCCCCAGCATTTT
CDR3 protein: CASSLGTNQPQHF

J gene: TRBJ2-7
D gene: NA
V gene: TRBV9
clone size: NA
CDR3 DNA: TGTGCCAGCAGCGTAGAGACAGAGAGCTACGAGCAGTACTTC
CDR3 protein: CASSVETESYEQYF